Following are 28 T cell receptor beta chains from one sample sequenced in a study of shared clonotypes between healthy human individuals. Repertoires were generated with immunoSEQ multiplex PCR, while TCRdb's copy carries only in-frame clones and drops some. The top ten clones hold over 10% of a sample with some 510,000 clones, approximately 79% of them seen once. The specimen was PBMCs. These receptors originate from a woman aged 35 to 49 in good health. Some clones in this sample may be carry-over from other donors' samples.

The J gene is TRBJ1-4, the V gene TRBV5-1; 7 bases agree with TRBD1. V was pared by 4 bases and J by 3 bases, with 12 bases of the junction left unmatched. The CDR3 runs 17 residues. The V gene's germline CDR1 is SGHRS and CDR2 YFSETQ. The CDR3 DNA sequence: TGCGCCAGCAGCCTTTACAGGGGCGGGTCAGCTAATGAAAAACTGTTTTTT. Translating it yields CASSLYRGGSANEKLFF.

The CDR3 loop reads CASSSALEQYF. The CDR3 bases are TGTGCCAGCAGCTCCGCTTTGGAGCAGTACTTC. The gene calls are TRBV28 and TRBJ2-7; no firm D call. The CDR3 totals 11 residues. Trimming took 6 bases from V and 7 from J, leaving 10 bases between them. Germline V gene lookup returns CDR1 MDHEN and CDR2 SYDVKM.

The chain carries TRBV29-1 and TRBJ2-7; TRBD2 agrees at 9 bases. The germline V gene encodes CDR1 SQVTM and CDR2 ANQGSEA. Trimming cost V 4 bases and J 2 bases; bases outside gene matches: 9. This CDR3 has 15 amino acids. The CDR3 region is CSVGGGLADAYEQYF. The CDR3 DNA reads as TGCAGCGTTGGGGGGGGACTAGCCGACGCCTACGAGCAGTACTTC.

The V and J genes are TRBV5-8 and TRBJ2-1; TRBD1 is a possible D gene (7 bases). The CDR3 length is 16 residues. CDR1 SGHTS and CDR2 YDEGEE come from the germline V gene. Trimming took 1 base from V and 10 from J, leaving 21 bases between them. The CDR3 DNA sequence: TGTGCCAGCAGCTTGTGGGACAGACGGGGGATAGGGGAGCAGTTCTTC. It yields the protein CASSLWDRRGIGEQFF.

The CDR3 DNA reads as TGTGCCATCAGTGAAGTCGGATACACAGATACGCAGTATTTT. It specifies CAISEVGYTDTQYF. The chain is built from TRBV10-3 and TRBJ2-3; D is unclear. In germline, CDR1 is ENHRY, CDR2 SYGVKD. Deletions cut 3 bases from V and 2 bases from J, with 9 bases between. This CDR3 has 14 residues.

The gene calls are TRBV7-2 and TRBJ1-2, with unresolved D. The CDR3 has 12 residues. V was trimmed by 5 bases and J by 2 bases, leaving 6 bases between them. The germline V gene has CDR1 SGHTA and CDR2 FQGNSA. The CDR3 here is CASSPGNYGYTF. The DNA of the CDR3 is TGTGCCAGCAGCCCGGGGAACTATGGCTACACCTTC. The full variable domain, in which reference TRBV7-2 and TRBJ1-2 provide the parts outside the CDR3, is GAGVSQSPSNKVTEKGKDVELRCDPISGHTALYWYRQSLGQGLEFLIYFQGNSAPDKSGLPSDRFSAERTGGSVSTLTIQRTQQEDSAVYLCASSPGNYGYTFGSGTRLTVV.

The V and J genes are TRBV7-9 and TRBJ2-5; D may match TRBD1 or TRBD2 (7 bases each). The CDR3 has 15 residues. The germline V gene encodes CDR1 SEHNR and CDR2 FQNEAQ (reference sequence). Trimming shortened V by 5 bases and J by 3 bases, and 16 bases separated the two germline ends. CDR3 region: CASSPGRGLEETQYF. In DNA form, the CDR3 reads TGTGCCAGCAGCCCGGGGAGGGGGCTCGAAGAGACCCAGTACTTC.

This sequence joins TRBV11-2 and TRBJ1-3, with D unclear. Germline V gene data show CDR1 as SGHAT and CDR2 as FQNNGV. V lost 5 bases, J lost 2 bases, and 7 bases lay in between. The length of the CDR3 is 13 residues. In nucleotides, the CDR3 is TGTGCCAGCAGCCGGGCGGCTGGAAACACCATATATTTT. Amino acid sequence: CASSRAAGNTIYF.

The chain uses TRBV9 and TRBJ1-4; D remains ambiguous. V was clipped by 3 bases and J by 3 bases, with 12 bases between them. The CDR3 consists of 15 residues. Germline V gene data show CDR1 as SGDLS and CDR2 as YYNGEE. CDR3 amino acids: CASSAVEQSNEKLFF. DNA of the CDR3: TGTGCCAGCAGCGCAGTCGAGCAGTCTAATGAAAAACTGTTTTTT.

The gene calls are TRBV5-6 and TRBJ2-7; 9 nucleotides match TRBD2. The CDR3 consists of 18 residues. The junction had 15 bases not matched to a gene; V was cut back by 2 bases and J by 3 bases. Looked up from germline, CDR1 is SGHDT and CDR2 is YYEEEE. The CDR3 here is CASSFLLWEREADYEQYF. Here the CDR3 DNA reads TGTGCCAGCAGCTTTTTATTATGGGAGCGGGAGGCGGACTACGAGCAGTACTTC.

V and J are TRBV10-3 and TRBJ2-5, with 10 bases that match TRBD2. The CDR3 loop spans 18 amino acids. Trimming removed 4 bases from V and 2 bases from J; junction bases left unmatched: 13. CDR1 is ENHRY, CDR2 SYGVKD, per germline. The CDR3 DNA sequence: TGTGCCATCAGTGTTGGCCTAGCGGGAGCGGGGGCGCAAGAGACCCAGTACTTC. Amino acids: CAISVGLAGAGAQETQYF.

The V and J genes are TRBV30 and TRBJ1-2, with TRBD1 identical over 8 bases. This CDR3 is 14 amino acids long. The ends lost 5 bases at V and 4 bases at J; junction bases unmatched: 9. Germline V gives CDR1 GTSNPN, CDR2 SVGIG (reference sequence). This CDR3 is CAWESGGLIYGYTF. In nucleotides, the CDR3 is TGTGCCTGGGAATCAGGGGGCTTGATCTATGGCTACACCTTC. The entire variable domain, with the rest obtained from reference TRBV30 and TRBJ1-2, is as follows: SQTIHQWPATLVQPVGSPLSLECTVEGTSNPNLYWYRQAAGRGLQLLFYSVGIGQISSEVPQNLSASRPQDRQFILSSKKLLLSDSGFYLCAWESGGLIYGYTFGSGTRLTVV.

This clone was detected only once. This chain connects TRBV27 to TRBJ2-5; no firm D call. The CDR3 spans 13 residues. The V gene's germline CDR1 is MNHEY and CDR2 SMNVEV (reference sequence). Between the trimmed V and J ends, which lost 5 bases and 5 bases, there was a span of 12 bases. In nucleotides, the CDR3 is TGTGCCAGCAGTCGAACCAGAGAGGAGACCCAGTACTTC. Amino acid sequence: CASSRTREETQYF.

The chain uses TRBV11-2 and TRBJ2-3; TRBD1 matches at 10 bases. This CDR3 is built from 14 residues. With V trimmed by 6 bases and J by 6 bases, 6 bases remained unmatched. Germline CDR1 and CDR2: SGHAT and FQNNGV. The CDR3 region has the DNA TGTGCCAGCAGGCCCGGGACAGGGGCTGATACGCAGTATTTT. It codes for CASRPGTGADTQYF.

The V call is TRBV10-3, the J call TRBJ1-1; 7 nucleotides agree with TRBD1. The ends lost 4 bases at V and 2 bases at J; junction bases unmatched: 19. The CDR3 totals 19 residues. Germline assignment: CDR1 ENHRY and CDR2 SYGVKD. The CDR3 spells CAISGGTDRTLSRNTEAFF. The CDR3 DNA reads as TGTGCCATCAGTGGGGGGACAGACAGGACCCTCTCCCGAAACACTGAAGCTTTCTTT.

As DNA, the CDR3 is TGTGCCAGTAGTAGGGGGGACGGTGGGAGAAGGAATGAGCAGTTCTTC. Residues: CASSRGDGGRRNEQFF. The chain is built from TRBV19 and TRBJ2-1, with D perhaps TRBD2 (6 bases). Germline CDR1 is LNHDA and CDR2 is SQIVND (reference sequence). The CDR3 spans 16 residues. V was trimmed by 4 bases and J by 7 bases, leaving 20 bases between them.

As to this clone: A junction boundary mismatches the germline segment, possibly from a read error. The chain employs TRBV7-9 and TRBJ1-1, with D unclear. The CDR3 has 13 amino acids. Germline CDR1 and CDR2: SEHNR and FQNEAQ (reference sequence). CDR3 amino acids: CASSLNVNTEAFF. CDR3 DNA sequence: TGTGCTAGCAGCTTAAACGTGAACACTGAAGCTTTCTTT.

V usage is TRBV5-1 and J usage is TRBJ2-5, with D possibly TRBD1 on 6 matching bases. Deletions cut 3 bases from V and 2 bases from J, with 11 bases between. CDR1 and CDR2 from the germline V gene are SGHRS and YFSETQ. This CDR3 comprises 14 residues. The CDR3 sequence: CASSYRTDQETQYF. The CDR3, as DNA: TGCGCCAGCAGCTACCGGACAGATCAAGAGACCCAGTACTTC.

V usage is TRBV7-9 and J usage is TRBJ2-4, with D maybe TRBD2 (5 bases). The length of the CDR3 is 13 residues. The germline CDR1 and CDR2 sequences are SEHNR and FQNEAQ (reference sequence). Trimming shortened V by 1 base and J by 8 bases, and 9 bases separated the two germline ends. The CDR3 loop is CASSLVAGYIQYF. As DNA, the CDR3 is TGTGCCAGCAGCTTAGTGGCGGGTTACATTCAGTACTTC.

In nucleotides, the CDR3 is TGTGCCTGTGACTATGGGCTAGCCAAAAACATTCAGTACTTC. Protein: CACDYGLAKNIQYF. This chain uses TRBV30 with TRBJ2-4; possibly TRBD2 for D (5 bases). V was trimmed by 6 bases and J by 0 bases, leaving 12 bases between them. CDR3 length equals 14 residues. CDR1 is GTSNPN and CDR2 is SVGIG in the germline V gene (reference sequence).

This chain links TRBV7-9 with TRBJ2-1; D gene uncertain. Trimming stripped 4 bases from V and 6 bases from J, with 13 bases between. The CDR3 is 14 amino acids. Germline V gene sequence: CDR1 SEHNR, CDR2 FQNEAQ (reference sequence). For the CDR3, the DNA is TGTGCCAGCAGCTATTCTCAGACTGGCAATGAGCAGTTCTTC. Encoded protein: CASSYSQTGNEQFF.

The chain joins TRBV5-1 to TRBJ2-2, with D possibly matching TRBD1 (6 bases). Trimming stripped 0 bases from V and 6 bases from J, with 9 bases between. The germline V gene encodes CDR1 SGHRS and CDR2 YFSETQ. CDR3 size: 14 residues. The CDR3 DNA reads TGCGCCAGCAGCTTGGACACAGGGTCCGGGGAGCTGTTTTTT. This sequence encodes CASSLDTGSGELFF. Full variable domain (rest looked up from reference TRBV5-1 and TRBJ2-2): KAGVTQTPRYLIKTRGQQVTLSCSPISGHRSVSWYQQTPGQGLQFLFEYFSETQRNKGNFPGRFSGRQFSNSRSEMNVSTLELGDSALYLCASSLDTGSGELFFGEGSRLTVL.

The rearrangement links TRBV11-2 to TRBJ2-1; perhaps TRBD2 as D (5 bases). The CDR3 totals 18 residues. The germline V gene has CDR1 SGHAT and CDR2 FQNNGV. The germline V and J ends were trimmed by 5 bases and 1 base, with 21 bases remaining between them. CDR3 sequence reads: CASSPYPQARVSYNEQFF. CDR3 DNA: TGTGCCAGCAGCCCCTACCCCCAGGCGAGGGTTTCCTACAATGAGCAGTTCTTC.

This clone came up once. The V and J genes are TRBV5-4 and TRBJ2-3; D may be TRBD2 (6 bases). CDR1 is SGHNT and CDR2 is YYREEE in the germline V gene (reference sequence). CDR3 length equals 16 residues. Trimming took 0 bases from V and 2 from J, leaving 13 bases between them. The CDR3 loop is CASSLASVTTTDTQYF. CDR3 DNA sequence: TGTGCCAGCAGCTTGGCTAGCGTAACGACCACAGATACGCAGTATTTT.

V is TRBV27 and J is TRBJ2-3; perhaps TRBD2 as D (6 bases). Trimming removed 4 bases at V and 1 base at J, with 9 bases between. The V gene's germline CDR1 is MNHEY and CDR2 SMNVEV (reference sequence). The CDR3 has 14 residues. The CDR3 DNA follows: TGTGCCAGCAGTTGGGGGGAACGCACAGATACGCAGTATTTT. It codes for CASSWGERTDTQYF.

The rearrangement joins TRBV30 to TRBJ1-2, with D hard to call. V lost 8 bases and J 7 bases, leaving 14 bases between the germline ends. The CDR3 contains 11 residues. Germline V CDR1 and CDR2: GTSNPN, SVGIG (reference sequence). The CDR3 region has the DNA TGTGCCCGTGCGGGCTTTGGTGGCTACACCTTC. This translates into CARAGFGGYTF. Full variable domain (remainder filled in from reference TRBV30 and TRBJ1-2): SQTIHQWPATLVQPVGSPLSLECTVEGTSNPNLYWYRQAAGRGLQLLFYSVGIGQISSEVPQNLSASRPQDRQFILSSKKLLLSDSGFYLCARAGFGGYTFGSGTRLTVV.

The chain uses TRBV4-1 and TRBJ1-5, with D perhaps matching TRBD1 (5 bases). Per germline, CDR1 MGHRA and CDR2 YSYEKL. The CDR3 has 14 residues. The V and J ends lost 3 bases and 8 bases respectively, with 14 bases between them. The CDR3 reads CASSHLGVGEPQHF. CDR3 DNA: TGCGCCAGCAGCCATCTCGGGGTGGGGGAGCCCCAGCATTTT.

This chain links TRBV18 with TRBJ2-3; 8 positions match TRBD1. CDR3 length: 14 residues. Trimming took 6 bases from V and 2 from J; bases not matched to a gene: 4. The germline V gene has CDR1 KGHSH and CDR2 LQKENI. CDR3 bases: TGTGCCAGCTCCCGGGGACAGGACACAGATACGCAGTATTTT. It codes for CASSRGQDTDTQYF.